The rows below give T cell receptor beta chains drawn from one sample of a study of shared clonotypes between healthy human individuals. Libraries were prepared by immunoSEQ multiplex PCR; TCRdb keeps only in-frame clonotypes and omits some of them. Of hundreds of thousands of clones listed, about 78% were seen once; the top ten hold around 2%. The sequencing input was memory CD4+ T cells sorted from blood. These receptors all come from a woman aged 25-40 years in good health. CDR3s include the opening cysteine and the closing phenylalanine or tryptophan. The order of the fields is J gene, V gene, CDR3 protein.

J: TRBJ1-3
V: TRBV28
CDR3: CASRTTGAGSSGNTIYF

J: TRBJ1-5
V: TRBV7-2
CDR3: CASSVAGQVINQPQHF

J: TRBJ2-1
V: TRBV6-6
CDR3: CASWTRPDNEQFF

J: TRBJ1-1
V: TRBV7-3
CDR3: CASSVGEDTEAFF

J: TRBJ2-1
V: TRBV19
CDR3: CASSLWMAREQFF

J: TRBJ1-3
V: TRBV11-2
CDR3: CASSLDWVAGNTIYF

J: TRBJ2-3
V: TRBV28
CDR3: CASSASGRALTDTQYF

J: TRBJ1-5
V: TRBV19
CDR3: CASSFGQGAYQPQHF

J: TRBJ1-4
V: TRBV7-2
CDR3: CASSSYMGANEKLFF

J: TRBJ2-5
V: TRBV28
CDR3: CASSPNGFWAKETQYF

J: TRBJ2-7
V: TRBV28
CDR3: CASSSRGLRNSYEQYF

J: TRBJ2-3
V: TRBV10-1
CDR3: CASAKGARDTQYF

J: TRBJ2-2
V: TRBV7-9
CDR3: CASSSSAGGLGELFF

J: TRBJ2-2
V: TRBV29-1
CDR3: CSVEGRGSANTGELFF

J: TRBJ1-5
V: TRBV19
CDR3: CASNNPGRSGNQPQHF

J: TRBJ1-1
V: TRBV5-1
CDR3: CASTRDSGGTEAFF

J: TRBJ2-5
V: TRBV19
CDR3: CASSPGLAGETQYF

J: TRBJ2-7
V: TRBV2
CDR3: CASSGGLAGGPGEQYF

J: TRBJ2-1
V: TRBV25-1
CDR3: CASSDPGGPNNEQFF

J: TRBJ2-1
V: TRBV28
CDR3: CASQGGYNEQFF

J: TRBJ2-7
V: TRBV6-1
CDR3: CASSVQDAYEQYF

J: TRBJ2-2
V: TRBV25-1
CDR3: CASSAQNRGPGELFF

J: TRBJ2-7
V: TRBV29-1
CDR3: CSVESPVGTHEQYF

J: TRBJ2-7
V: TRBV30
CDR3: CAWSLQGGYEQYF

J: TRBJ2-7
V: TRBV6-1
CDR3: CASSGASGRTYEQYF

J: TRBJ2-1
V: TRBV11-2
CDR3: CASSLLAGFSSSYNEQFF

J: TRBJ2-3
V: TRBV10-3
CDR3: CAISEAGAANTDTQYF

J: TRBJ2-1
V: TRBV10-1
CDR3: CASRTSGSNEQFF

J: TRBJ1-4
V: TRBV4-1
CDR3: CASSQKGYGRGEKLFF

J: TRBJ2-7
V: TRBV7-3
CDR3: CASSLTGLGREQYF

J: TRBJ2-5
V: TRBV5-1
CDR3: CASGTGQETQYF

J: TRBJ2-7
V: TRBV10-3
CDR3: CAISESFAGPSSYEQYF

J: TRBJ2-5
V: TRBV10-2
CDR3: CASSEVKETQYF

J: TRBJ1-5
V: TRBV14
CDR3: CASSRTDRAPQHF

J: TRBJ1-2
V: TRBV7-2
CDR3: CASSLAAETNYGYTF

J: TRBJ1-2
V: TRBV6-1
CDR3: CASSDPGEAFNYGYTF

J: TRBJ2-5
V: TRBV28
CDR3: CASSRGTPQETQYF

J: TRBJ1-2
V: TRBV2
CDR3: CASTGQGHGYTF

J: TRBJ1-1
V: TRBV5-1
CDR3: CASSFTDRVGSEAFF

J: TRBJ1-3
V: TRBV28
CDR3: CASSYRGSSGNTIYF

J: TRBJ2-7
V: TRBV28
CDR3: CASSLRLLADTYEQYF

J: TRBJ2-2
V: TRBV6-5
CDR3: CASRGWVGAGGELFF

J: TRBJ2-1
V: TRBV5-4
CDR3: CASKVGGQRLNEQFF

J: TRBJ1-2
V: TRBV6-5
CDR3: CASSSQYGYTF

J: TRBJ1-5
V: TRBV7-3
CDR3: CASSLRQDQPQHF

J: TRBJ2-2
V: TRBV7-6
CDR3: CASGNTGELFF

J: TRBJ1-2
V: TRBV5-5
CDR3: CASSLPGQGVIGYGYTF

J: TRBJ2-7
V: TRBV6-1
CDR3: CASSSRKGTYEQYF

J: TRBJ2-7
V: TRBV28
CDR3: CASSSGGDPTYEQYF

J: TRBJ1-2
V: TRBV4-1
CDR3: CASSYDQGQGYGYTF

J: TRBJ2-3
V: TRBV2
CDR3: CASSDLSGSRADTQYF

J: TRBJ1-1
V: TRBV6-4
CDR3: CASSDSTSPINTEAFF

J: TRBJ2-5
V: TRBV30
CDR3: CACFTLGTQYF